The 10 T cell receptor beta chains in this list originate from one sample, sequenced in a study of blood T cell repertoires in COVID-19. The table came from immunoSEQ multiplex PCR; TCRdb's copy has only in-frame clones and leaves some out. The repertoire holds over 150,000 clones, with around 74% as singletons. Material: peripheral blood. The receptors stem from a man aged 65 to 79 with acute or convalescent COVID-19.

The chain uses TRBV19 and TRBJ2-1; 8 nucleotides align to TRBD1. CDR1 LNHDA and CDR2 SQIVND come from the germline V gene (reference sequence). V shed 9 bases, J shed 6 bases, and the junction held 13 bases outside the gene matches. CDR3 length: 15 amino acids. CDR3 protein: CASIRQGASPNEQFF. In DNA form, the CDR3 reads TGTGCCAGCATCCGGCAGGGGGCGAGTCCCAATGAGCAGTTCTTC. Drawing the rest from reference TRBV19 and TRBJ2-1, the complete variable domain is DGGITQSPKYLFRKEGQNVTLSCEQNLNHDAMYWYRQDPGQGLRLIYYSQIVNDFQKGDIAEGYSVSREKKESFPLTVTSAQKNPTAFYLCASIRQGASPNEQFFGPGTRLTVL.

The V gene is TRBV4-2, the J gene TRBJ1-1; 11 nucleotides line up with TRBD1. The CDR3 loop spans 16 amino acids. V shed 2 bases, J shed 5 bases, and the junction held 7 bases outside the gene matches. Germline V gene lookup returns CDR1 LGHNA and CDR2 YNFKEQ. The CDR3 reads CASSQRTGGALTEAFF. CDR3 DNA sequence: TGTGCCAGCAGCCAACGGACAGGGGGCGCGTTGACTGAAGCTTTCTTT.

V usage is TRBV11-2 and J usage is TRBJ2-5; D uncertain. This CDR3 is 14 amino acids long. Germline-derived CDR1 and CDR2 are SGHAT and FQNNGV. The V end lost 5 bases, the J end lost 1 base, and 11 bases lay between the germline ends. The CDR3 reads CASSPRLAQETQYF. In nucleotides, the CDR3 is TGTGCCAGCAGCCCGAGGTTAGCCCAAGAGACCCAGTACTTC.

This clone showed up just once. The chain employs TRBV9 and TRBJ2-3, with TRBD1 as a possible D gene (6 bases). Per the germline V gene, CDR1 is SGDLS and CDR2 is YYNGEE. The CDR3 extends over 18 amino acids. Trimming removed 0 bases at V and 0 bases at J, with 17 bases between. CDR3 sequence: CASSVDFGDNPSTDTQYF. The CDR3 nucleotides read TGTGCCAGCAGCGTAGATTTTGGGGACAACCCTAGCACAGATACGCAGTATTTT.

The genes are TRBV5-1 and TRBJ2-7; 8 positions match TRBD1. The CDR3 is 16 residues long. The germline gives CDR1 SGHRS, CDR2 YFSETQ. Losses at the gene ends were 3 bases for V and 2 bases for J; bases not matched to a gene: 10. The CDR3 reads CASSSNPGTGTYEQYF. CDR3 coding DNA: TGCGCCAGCAGCTCGAACCCCGGGACAGGAACCTACGAGCAGTACTTC.

The chain links TRBV28 to TRBJ1-2; D possibly corresponds to TRBD1 (6 bases). Germline V gives CDR1 MDHEN, CDR2 SYDVKM. Between the trimmed V and J ends, which lost 3 bases and 2 bases, there was a span of 13 bases. This CDR3 spans 15 amino acids. The CDR3 bases are TGTGCCAGCAGTTTGGGGACAAGTCAGAACTATGGCTACACCTTC. This translates into CASSLGTSQNYGYTF.

This chain joins TRBV28 and TRBJ1-5; TRBD1 aligns across 10 bases. Trimming at V came to 2 bases and at J to 12 bases, leaving 10 bases not matched to a gene. There are 15 residues in the CDR3. Germline CDR1 and CDR2: MDHEN and SYDVKM. This CDR3 is CASSLQVIGTGVQHF. In nucleotides, the CDR3 is TGTGCCAGCAGTTTACAAGTAATCGGGACAGGGGTCCAGCATTTT.

The chain couples TRBV6-2 or TRBV6-3 to TRBJ2-7, with 7 positions matching TRBD2. This CDR3 comprises 13 residues. In germline, CDR1 is MNHEY, CDR2 SVGEGT. V gave up 0 bases and J gave up 7 bases; unmatched junction bases: 3. For the CDR3, the DNA is TGTGCCAGCAGTTACTCCCCGCGGGGGGAGCAGTACTTC. It encodes CASSYSPRGEQYF.

The chain links TRBV5-1 to TRBJ1-1; 12 bases line up with TRBD1. CDR1 is SGHRS and CDR2 is YFSETQ in the germline V gene. With V trimmed by 4 bases and J by 2 bases, 9 bases remained unmatched. The CDR3 length is 17 residues. The CDR3, as DNA: TGCGCCAGCAGCCCTGGGACAGGGGGCTACCTAAACACTGAAGCTTTCTTT. Translating it yields CASSPGTGGYLNTEAFF.

V is TRBV14 and J is TRBJ1-6; 7 bases match TRBD1. CDR1 and CDR2 from the germline V gene are SGHDN and FVKESK. This CDR3 spans 17 amino acids. V lost 0 bases to trimming and J lost 4 bases; unmatched junction nucleotides: 6. For the CDR3, the DNA is TGTGCCAGCAGCCAAGAAAGGGACAGCGGTTATAATTCACCCCTCCACTTT. This gives the protein CASSQERDSGYNSPLHF.